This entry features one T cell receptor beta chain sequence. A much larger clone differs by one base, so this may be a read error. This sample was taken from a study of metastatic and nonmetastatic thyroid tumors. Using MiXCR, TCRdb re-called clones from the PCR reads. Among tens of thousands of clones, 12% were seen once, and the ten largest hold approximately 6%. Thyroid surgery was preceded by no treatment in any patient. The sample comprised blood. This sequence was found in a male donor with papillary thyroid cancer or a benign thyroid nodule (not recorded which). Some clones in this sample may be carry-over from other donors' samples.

In DNA, the CDR3 is TGCGCCAGCAGCCTGTGGGGAGAGCGGTACTTC. Translation gives CASSLWGERYF. The chain recombines TRBV5-1 with TRBJ2-7; a possible D gene is TRBD2 (5 bases). Germline V CDR1 and CDR2: SGHRS, YFSETQ. The CDR3 is 11 residues long.